This entry describes one TCR beta chain. Localized lung adenocarcinoma, a non-small cell lung cancer, affected the donors. One entry per CDR3 protein, called by TCRdb with MiXCR from the PCR reads. The profile covers approximately 19,000 distinct CDR3 sequences, with roughly 54% appearing a single time and 27% taken by the ten largest. These data are taken from a study of CD4 and CD8 cells across lung adenocarcinoma regions. This CDR3 is 14 amino acids long. Germline V lookup: CDR1 WNHNN, CDR2 SYGVQD (reference sequence). The J segment lost 2 bases and the V segment lost 2 bases, leaving 3 bases of the junction unmatched.

V gene TRBV10-1 combines with J gene TRBJ2-7; 7 bases map to TRBD2. Sequenced: CD8+ T cells from the center of a lung tumor. The receptor's source is a female donor with lung adenocarcinoma. The CD4 and CD8 labels of this study may be unreliable. The CDR3 region is CASSEAGAAYEQYF. The CDR3 coding sequence is TGCGCCAGCAGTGAGGCGGGAGCGGCCTACGAGCAGTACTTC.